The 28 T cell receptor beta chains below all came from one sample that was sequenced in a study of radiotherapy plus CTLA-4 blockade in lung cancer. Profiled with immunoSEQ multiplex PCR; TCRdb holds only in-frame clones, not every one. The table has over 100,000 clones, 85% to 90% seen once. The sequenced sample was peripheral blood, obtained from a patient treated with radiotherapy plus ipilimumab. The receptors derive from a human donor with non-small cell lung cancer that progressed on radiotherapy plus ipilimumab.

This chain joins TRBV6-6 and TRBJ1-5, with 8 bases that match TRBD1. The CDR3 is 16 residues long. After removal of 6 bases from V and 1 base from J, the junction contained 8 bases not matched to a gene. CDR1 MNHNY and CDR2 SVGAGI come from the germline V gene (reference sequence). The CDR3 DNA sequence: TGTGCCAGCAGAAAGACAGGGGAGGGGAGCAATCAGCCCCAGCATTTT. It specifies CASRKTGEGSNQPQHF.

The chain carries TRBV9 and TRBJ2-5, with D possibly being TRBD1 or TRBD2 (5 bases each). V gave up 0 bases and J gave up 7 bases, with 13 bases separating them. This CDR3 spans 14 amino acids. CDR1 and CDR2 (germline): SGDLS, YYNGEE. CDR3: CASSVGSGAGTQYF. The CDR3 bases are TGTGCCAGCAGCGTAGGATCCGGGGCCGGGACCCAGTACTTC.

The CDR3 region has the DNA TGCAGCGTTCGGCTCCTAGACACTGAAGCTTTCTTT. Translated, it gives CSVRLLDTEAFF. The rearrangement joins TRBV29-1 to TRBJ1-1; D remains unclear. Trimming shortened V by 5 bases and J by 3 bases, and 10 bases separated the two germline ends. CDR1 and CDR2 from the germline V gene are SQVTM and ANQGSEA. CDR3 length equals 12 residues. The variable domain in full, completed from reference TRBV29-1 and TRBJ1-1, reads SAVISQKPSRDICQRGTSLTIQCQVDSQVTMMFWYRQQPGQSLTLIATANQGSEATYESGFVIDKFPISRPNLTFSTLTVSNMSPEDSSIYLCSVRLLDTEAFFGQGTRLTVV.

The gene calls are TRBV11-1 and TRBJ2-7; D is unresolved. Trimming stripped 1 base from V and 6 bases from J, with 13 bases between. The germline V gene encodes CDR1 SGHAT and CDR2 FQDESV (reference sequence). The CDR3 consists of 14 residues. The CDR3 loop reads CASSLDHQSGEQYF. In nucleotides, the CDR3 is TGTGCCAGCAGCTTAGATCATCAATCGGGCGAGCAGTACTTC.

The chain uses TRBV19 and TRBJ1-1; no clear D gene. Per the germline V gene, CDR1 is LNHDA and CDR2 is SQIVND (reference sequence). The CDR3 sequence is 15 residues long. Trimming left V 3 bases short and J 0 bases short, with 11 bases between. The CDR3 sequence: CASSMVDTVNTEAFF. CDR3 nucleotide sequence: TGTGCCAGTAGTATGGTTGACACCGTGAACACTGAAGCTTTCTTT.

The rearrangement joins TRBV29-1 to TRBJ1-2, with 8 bases matching TRBD1. The V gene end was trimmed by 6 bases and the J gene end by 5 bases; junction bases not matched to a gene: 5. The germline V gene encodes CDR1 SQVTM and CDR2 ANQGSEA. The CDR3 contains 12 residues. CDR3 sequence (DNA): TGCAGCGTGGACGGACAGGGATATGGCTACACCTTC. Amino acids: CSVDGQGYGYTF. The whole variable domain, remainder taken from reference TRBV29-1 and TRBJ1-2, is SAVISQKPSRDICQRGTSLTIQCQVDSQVTMMFWYRQQPGQSLTLIATANQGSEATYESGFVIDKFPISRPNLTFSTLTVSNMSPEDSSIYLCSVDGQGYGYTFGSGTRLTVV.

The chain recombines TRBV19 with TRBJ2-3; D is uncertain. The CDR3 sequence is 13 residues long. The V end lost 10 bases, the J end lost 2 bases, and 13 bases lay between the germline ends. Germline CDR1 and CDR2: LNHDA and SQIVND (reference sequence). The CDR3 sequence is CAISPRNTDTQYF. CDR3 nucleotides: TGTGCCATTTCACCGCGGAACACAGATACGCAGTATTTT.

This sequence joins TRBV11-2 and TRBJ2-2, with 7 nucleotides matching TRBD2. Trimming cost V 10 bases and J 3 bases; bases outside gene matches: 14. The CDR3 loop spans 16 amino acids. Germline loops: CDR1 SGHAT, CDR2 FQNNGV. The CDR3 protein is CATQRWRELDTGELFF. For the CDR3, the DNA is TGTGCCACCCAGAGGTGGCGGGAGTTAGACACCGGGGAGCTGTTTTTT. Together with reference TRBV11-2 and TRBJ2-2, the CDR3 gives the full variable domain: EAGVAQSPRYKIIEKRQSVAFWCNPISGHATLYWYQQILGQGPKLLIQFQNNGVVDDSQLPKDRFSAERLKGVDSTLKIQPAKLEDSAVYLCATQRWRELDTGELFFGEGSRLTVL.

The chain recombines TRBV18 with TRBJ2-1, with 11 bases matching TRBD2. Germline V lookup: CDR1 KGHSH, CDR2 LQKENI. This CDR3 comprises 16 residues. J gave up 7 bases and V 4 bases, and 9 bases lay outside the gene matches. This CDR3 is CASSLPGTSGPNEQFF. CDR3 DNA: TGTGCCAGCTCACTACCCGGGACTAGCGGCCCGAATGAGCAGTTCTTC.

This chain uses TRBV30 with TRBJ2-5; D may be TRBD2 (5 bases). The CDR3 contains 13 residues. V was pared by 1 base and J by 7 bases, with 13 bases between. CDR1 GTSNPN and CDR2 SVGIG come from the germline V gene (reference sequence). The DNA for the CDR3 is TGTGCCTGGAGTGCCCTATTTGGAGGGACCCAGTACTTC. Its translation: CAWSALFGGTQYF.

The sample holds a few counts of this clone. The chain combines TRBV5-1 with TRBJ2-2; 12 bases are a match to TRBD2. The CDR3 loop spans 16 amino acids. V shed 4 bases and J 4 bases; nucleotides not matched to a gene: 5. In germline, CDR1 is SGHRS, CDR2 YFSETQ. The CDR3: CASSPGLAGSTGELFF. For the CDR3, the DNA is TGCGCCAGCAGCCCGGGACTAGCGGGTTCCACCGGGGAGCTGTTTTTT.

This sequence joins TRBV11-2 and TRBJ2-2, with D unclear. From germline, CDR1 is SGHAT and CDR2 FQNNGV. Trimming removed 7 bases at V and 7 bases at J, with 13 bases between. The CDR3 is 13 amino acids. CDR3 sequence: CASTPSFFGELFF. As DNA, the CDR3 is TGTGCCAGCACCCCTTCTTTTTTCGGGGAGCTGTTTTTT.

This clone was seen more than once but under ten times. The rearrangement joins TRBV5-1 to TRBJ2-5, with 12 bases that match TRBD2. The V gene's germline CDR1 is SGHRS and CDR2 YFSETQ. The V and J ends lost 4 bases and 7 bases, in that order; junction bases with no gene match: 8. The CDR3 is 15 amino acids. CDR3 amino acids: CASSQTTSGSWTQYF. The CDR3 bases are TGCGCCAGCAGCCAAACGACTAGCGGGAGTTGGACCCAGTACTTC.

The rearrangement uses TRBV7-2 and TRBJ2-1; tentatively, D is TRBD1 (6 bases). V was trimmed by 1 base and J by 7 bases, leaving 26 bases between them. Germline CDR1 SGHTA, CDR2 FQGNSA. There are 19 residues in the CDR3. Here the CDR3 DNA reads TGTGCCAGCAGCTTAGAGGGTAAGGGGGTCTATGGGTCTAGGAATGAGCAGTTCTTC. As protein: CASSLEGKGVYGSRNEQFF. The full variable domain, rest sourced from reference TRBV7-2 and TRBJ2-1, is GAGVSQSPSNKVTEKGKDVELRCDPISGHTALYWYRQSLGQGLEFLIYFQGNSAPDKSGLPSDRFSAERTGGSVSTLTIQRTQQEDSAVYLCASSLEGKGVYGSRNEQFFGPGTRLTVL.

The chain joins TRBV7-8 to TRBJ2-5; 7 bases agree with TRBD2. J lost 4 bases, V lost 8 bases, and 4 bases had no gene match. This CDR3 is built from 12 residues. From germline, CDR1 is SGHVS and CDR2 FQNEAQ. The CDR3 sequence is CASSPSGETQYF. In DNA, the CDR3 is TGTGCCAGCTCACCTAGCGGAGAGACCCAGTACTTC.

V and J are TRBV25-1 and TRBJ2-3; maybe TRBD2 (6 bases). The CDR3 extends over 15 amino acids. Germline CDR1 reads MGHDK; CDR2 reads SYGVNS. Trimming cost V 8 bases and J 4 bases, with 19 bases left between them. The CDR3 reads CASQRGGIGSDTQYF. The CDR3 region has the DNA TGTGCCAGCCAACGGGGCGGGATTGGGTCAGATACGCAGTATTTT.

J is TRBJ2-3 and V is TRBV20-1; no firm D call. Germline lookup yields CDR1 DFQATT and CDR2 SNEGSKA (reference sequence). Trimming cost V 4 bases and J 8 bases, with 10 bases left between them. CDR3 size: 11 residues. The CDR3 DNA reads TGCAGTGCTAAAAGACCGGGTACGCAGTATTTT. This encodes CSAKRPGTQYF.

The chain is built from TRBV11-2 and TRBJ1-2, with 7 nucleotides matching TRBD1. Trimming removed 0 bases from V and 1 base from J; junction bases left unmatched: 2. The CDR3 extends over 15 amino acids. CDR1 is SGHAT, CDR2 FQNNGV, per germline. The CDR3: CASSLDRGDNYGYTF. CDR3 in DNA: TGTGCCAGCAGCTTAGACAGGGGGGATAACTATGGCTACACCTTC.

Here the CDR3 DNA reads TGCAGCGTTCGACAGGTCACAGATACGCAGTATTTT. As protein: CSVRQVTDTQYF. V is TRBV29-1 and J is TRBJ2-3; D is perhaps TRBD1 (6 bases). Germline CDR1 and CDR2: SQVTM and ANQGSEA. The V gene lost 5 bases and the J gene lost 2 bases, with 8 bases spanning the gap. The CDR3 has 12 amino acids.

This chain uses TRBV7-9 with TRBJ1-1; the D is unclear. Per the germline V gene, CDR1 is SEHNR and CDR2 is FQNEAQ (reference sequence). Trimming pared 4 bases from V and 3 bases from J, leaving 9 bases between. The CDR3 extends over 13 amino acids. Written as DNA, the CDR3 is TGTGCCAGCAGCTCGGGTAAGGACACTGAAGCTTTCTTT. Its translation: CASSSGKDTEAFF.

The CDR3 DNA sequence: TGTGCCTGGAGCGGCAGGGGAACACTGTACTTC. Protein: CAWSGRGTLYF. This chain connects TRBV30 to TRBJ2-7, with TRBD1 as a possible D gene (6 bases). Trimming cost V 3 bases and J 12 bases, with 15 bases left between them. The CDR3 extends over 11 amino acids. From germline, CDR1 is GTSNPN and CDR2 SVGIG (reference sequence).

The CDR3 DNA sequence: TGCGCCAGCAGCTTGGATGGGACTAGCAGGGAGACCCAGTACTTC. This encodes CASSLDGTSRETQYF. This chain links TRBV5-1 with TRBJ2-5, with 9 bases that match TRBD2. CDR3 length: 15 amino acids. V lost 0 bases to trimming and J lost 5 bases; unmatched junction nucleotides: 5. Germline loops: CDR1 SGHRS, CDR2 YFSETQ.

The chain uses TRBV6-1 and TRBJ2-5; TRBD2 might be the D (5 bases). Looked up from germline, CDR1 is MNHNS and CDR2 is SASEGT. The CDR3 sequence is 13 residues long. V was pared by 4 bases and J by 10 bases, with 16 bases between. In nucleotides, the CDR3 is TGTGCCAGCAGTGCCGGACTCGGCAGTGACCAGTACTTC. Translating gives CASSAGLGSDQYF.

This clone was seen a handful of times. V usage is TRBV28 and J usage is TRBJ2-7; D possibly uses TRBD1 or TRBD2 (6 bases each). This CDR3 contains 15 residues. Germline V gene data show CDR1 as MDHEN and CDR2 as SYDVKM. V was cut by 3 bases and J by 0 bases, with 12 bases left in between. The chain's CDR3 is CASSFGGPSSYEQYF. The CDR3 DNA sequence: TGTGCCAGCAGTTTTGGGGGGCCCAGCTCCTACGAGCAGTACTTC.

The chain is built from TRBV5-1 and TRBJ2-1, with TRBD2 identical over 8 bases. CDR1 and CDR2 from the germline V gene are SGHRS and YFSETQ. V gave up 0 bases and J gave up 9 bases; unmatched junction bases: 8. CDR3 length: 15 amino acids. This chain's CDR3 is CASSLGASGWAEQFF. The CDR3, as DNA: TGCGCCAGCAGCTTGGGTGCTAGCGGGTGGGCTGAGCAGTTCTTC.

This clone was detected only once. The V gene is TRBV7-9, the J gene TRBJ2-6, with D possibly TRBD1 on 5 matching bases. The CDR3 has 16 amino acids. From germline, CDR1 is SEHNR and CDR2 FQNEAQ (reference sequence). V was pared by 5 bases and J by 0 bases, with 11 bases between. The DNA for the CDR3 is TGTGCCAGCAGCCCAACAGGTGCCTCTGGGGCCAACGTCCTGACTTTC. Protein sequence: CASSPTGASGANVLTF.

This chain uses TRBV7-2 with TRBJ2-3; either TRBD1 or TRBD2 may fit D (6 bases each). V shed 2 bases and J shed 6 bases, with 12 bases lying between them. CDR3 length: 14 amino acids. Germline V gives CDR1 SGHTA, CDR2 FQGNSA. CDR3 DNA: TGTGCCAGCAGCTTATGGGGGGCAGAGGATACGCAGTATTTT. Translated: CASSLWGAEDTQYF.

The chain carries TRBV29-1 and TRBJ2-3; the match to TRBD2 covers 8 bases. The J segment lost 2 bases and the V segment lost 5 bases, leaving 9 bases of the junction unmatched. This CDR3 spans 15 amino acids. Germline V gene data show CDR1 as SQVTM and CDR2 as ANQGSEA. The CDR3: CSVFGAGGPTDTQYF. CDR3 sequence (DNA): TGCAGCGTTTTTGGGGCGGGAGGCCCCACAGATACGCAGTATTTT.